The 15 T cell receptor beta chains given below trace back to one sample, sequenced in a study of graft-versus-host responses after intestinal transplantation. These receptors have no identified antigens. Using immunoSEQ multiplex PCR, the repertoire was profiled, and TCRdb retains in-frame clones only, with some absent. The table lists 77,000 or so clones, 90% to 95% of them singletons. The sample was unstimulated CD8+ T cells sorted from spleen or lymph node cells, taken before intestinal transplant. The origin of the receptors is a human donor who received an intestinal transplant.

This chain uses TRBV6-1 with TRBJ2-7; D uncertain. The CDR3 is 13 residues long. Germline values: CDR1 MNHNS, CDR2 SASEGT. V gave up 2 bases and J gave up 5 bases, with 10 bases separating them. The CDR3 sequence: CASSEPPFHEQYF. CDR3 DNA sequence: TGTGCCAGCAGTGAACCACCTTTTCACGAGCAGTACTTC.

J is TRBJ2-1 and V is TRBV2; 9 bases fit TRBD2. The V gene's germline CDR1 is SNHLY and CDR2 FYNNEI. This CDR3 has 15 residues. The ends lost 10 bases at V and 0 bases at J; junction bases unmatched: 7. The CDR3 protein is CATTQREVSYNEQFF. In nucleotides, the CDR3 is TGTGCCACTACGCAGCGGGAGGTCTCCTACAATGAGCAGTTCTTC. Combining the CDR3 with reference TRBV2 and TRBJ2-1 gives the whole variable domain EPEVTQTPSHQVTQMGQEVILRCVPISNHLYFYWYRQILGQKVEFLVSFYNNEISEKSEIFDDQFSVERPDGSNFTLKIRSTKLEDSAMYFCATTQREVSYNEQFFGPGTRLTVL.

The CDR3 loop reads CASSSGQGGNEQFF. The CDR3 nucleotides read TGTGCCAGCAGCTCGGGACAGGGAGGCAATGAGCAGTTCTTC. This sequence joins TRBV7-9 and TRBJ2-1, with TRBD1 matching over 9 bases. Germline loops: CDR1 SEHNR, CDR2 FQNEAQ (reference sequence). The trim removed 4 bases at V and 6 bases at J, leaving 4 bases unmatched. This CDR3 comprises 14 residues.

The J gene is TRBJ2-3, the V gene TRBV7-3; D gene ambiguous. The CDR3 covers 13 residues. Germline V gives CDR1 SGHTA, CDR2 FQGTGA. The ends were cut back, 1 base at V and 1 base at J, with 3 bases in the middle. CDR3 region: CASSLMGTDTQYF. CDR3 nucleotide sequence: TGTGCCAGCAGCTTAATGGGCACAGATACGCAGTATTTT.

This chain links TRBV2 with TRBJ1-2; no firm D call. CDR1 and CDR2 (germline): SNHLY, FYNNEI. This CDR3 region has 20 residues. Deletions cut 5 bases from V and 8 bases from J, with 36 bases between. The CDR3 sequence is CASSPPSSFSKAKGWFGYTF. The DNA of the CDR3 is TGTGCCAGCAGTCCCCCTTCGTCTTTCTCGAAAGCAAAGGGTTGGTTCGGCTACACCTTC.

CDR3 sequence: CSVEVMQETQYF. CDR3 nucleotides: TGCAGCGTTGAGGTGATGCAAGAGACCCAGTACTTC. V gene TRBV29-1 combines with J gene TRBJ2-5; D remains unclear. CDR1 is SQVTM, CDR2 ANQGSEA, per germline. This CDR3 is 12 amino acids long. Trimming shortened V by 3 bases and J by 2 bases, and 7 bases separated the two germline ends. Together with reference TRBV29-1 and TRBJ2-5, the CDR3 gives the full variable domain: SAVISQKPSRDICQRGTSLTIQCQVDSQVTMMFWYRQQPGQSLTLIATANQGSEATYESGFVIDKFPISRPNLTFSTLTVSNMSPEDSSIYLCSVEVMQETQYFGPGTRLLVL.

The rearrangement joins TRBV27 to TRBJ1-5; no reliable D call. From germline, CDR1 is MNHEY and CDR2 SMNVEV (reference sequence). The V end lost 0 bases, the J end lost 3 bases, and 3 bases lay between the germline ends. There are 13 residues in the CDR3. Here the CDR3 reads CASSLSINQPQHF. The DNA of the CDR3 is TGTGCCAGCAGTTTATCCATCAATCAGCCCCAGCATTTT.

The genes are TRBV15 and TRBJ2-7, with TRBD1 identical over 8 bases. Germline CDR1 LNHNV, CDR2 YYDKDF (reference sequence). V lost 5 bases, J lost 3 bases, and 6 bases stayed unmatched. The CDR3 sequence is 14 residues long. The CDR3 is CATSGRQGNYEQYF. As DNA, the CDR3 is TGTGCCACCAGCGGGAGACAGGGGAACTACGAGCAGTACTTC.

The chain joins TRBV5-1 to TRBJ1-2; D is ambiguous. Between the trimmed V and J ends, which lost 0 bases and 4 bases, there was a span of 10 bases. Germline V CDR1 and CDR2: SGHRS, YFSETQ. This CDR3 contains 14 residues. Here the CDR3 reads CASSLGDGIYGYTF. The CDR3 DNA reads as TGCGCCAGCAGCTTGGGAGACGGCATCTATGGCTACACCTTC.

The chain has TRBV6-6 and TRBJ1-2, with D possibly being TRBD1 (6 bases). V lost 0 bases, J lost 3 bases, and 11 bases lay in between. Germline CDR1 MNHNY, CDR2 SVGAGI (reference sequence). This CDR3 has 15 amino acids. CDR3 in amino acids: CASSYSKQGYYGYTF. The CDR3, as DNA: TGTGCCAGCAGTTACTCGAAACAGGGCTACTATGGCTACACCTTC.

The CDR3 loop reads CASSLSFFDTQYF. In DNA form, the CDR3 reads TGCGCCAGCAGCTTGAGCTTTTTCGATACGCAGTATTTT. V and J are TRBV5-1 and TRBJ2-3, with D hard to call. V lost 1 base to trimming and J lost 6 bases, with 9 bases between them. CDR1 SGHRS and CDR2 YFSETQ come from the germline V gene. The CDR3 consists of 13 residues.

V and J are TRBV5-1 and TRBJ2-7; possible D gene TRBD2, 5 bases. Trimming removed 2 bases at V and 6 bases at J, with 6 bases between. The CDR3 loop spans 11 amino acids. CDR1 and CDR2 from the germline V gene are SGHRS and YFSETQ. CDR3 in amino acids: CASSLGLEQYF. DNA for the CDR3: TGCGCCAGCAGCTTAGGACTCGAGCAGTACTTC.

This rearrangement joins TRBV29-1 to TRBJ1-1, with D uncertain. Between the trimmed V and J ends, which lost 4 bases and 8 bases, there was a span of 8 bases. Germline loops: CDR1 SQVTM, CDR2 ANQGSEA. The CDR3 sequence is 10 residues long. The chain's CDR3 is CSVGMPEAFF. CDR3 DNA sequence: TGCAGCGTTGGGATGCCAGAAGCTTTCTTT.

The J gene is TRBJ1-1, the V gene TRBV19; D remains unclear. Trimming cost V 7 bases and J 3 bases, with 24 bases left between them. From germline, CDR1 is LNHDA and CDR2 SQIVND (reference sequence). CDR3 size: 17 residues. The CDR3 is CASINFRDPLWDTEAFF. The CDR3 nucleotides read TGTGCCAGTATAAACTTCCGGGATCCGTTGTGGGACACTGAAGCTTTCTTT.

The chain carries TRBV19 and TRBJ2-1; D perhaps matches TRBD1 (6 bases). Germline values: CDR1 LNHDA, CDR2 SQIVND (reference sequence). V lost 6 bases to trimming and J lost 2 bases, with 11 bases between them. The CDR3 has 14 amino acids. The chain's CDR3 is CASSPTGTYNEQFF. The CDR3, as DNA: TGTGCCAGTAGCCCCACAGGGACCTACAATGAGCAGTTCTTC.